These 16 T cell receptor beta chains share one sample of origin, sequenced in a study of blood T cell repertoires in COVID-19. Libraries were prepared by immunoSEQ multiplex PCR; TCRdb keeps only in-frame clonotypes and omits some of them. The sample lists 200,000 or so clones; around 83% were seen once. The sample comprised peripheral blood. All receptors derive from a human donor in a cohort sampled during active COVID-19.

The genes are TRBV7-9 and TRBJ2-7; TRBD2 aligns across 13 bases. The CDR3 loop spans 15 amino acids. CDR1 is SEHNR, CDR2 FQNEAQ, per germline (reference sequence). Trimming at V came to 5 bases and at J to 3 bases, leaving 4 bases not matched to a gene. CDR3: CASSLWTSGSYEQYF. CDR3 DNA sequence: TGTGCCAGCAGCCTCTGGACTAGCGGGAGCTACGAGCAGTACTTC. Together with reference TRBV7-9 and TRBJ2-7, the CDR3 gives the full variable domain: DTGVSQNPRHKITKRGQNVTFRCDPISEHNRLYWYRQTLGQGPEFLTYFQNEAQLEKSRLLSDRFSAERPKGSFSTLEIQRTEQGDSAMYLCASSLWTSGSYEQYFGPGTRLTVT.

This chain links TRBV7-6 with TRBJ2-1, with 8 bases that match TRBD2. V was pared by 4 bases and J by 0 bases, with 8 bases of the junction left unmatched. Germline CDR1 SGHVS, CDR2 FNYEAQ. CDR3 size: 17 residues. DNA for the CDR3: TGTGCCAGCAGCTCAACGAGCGGGGGTAGCTCCTACAATGAGCAGTTCTTC. It codes for CASSSTSGGSSYNEQFF.

A single count supports this clone. V is TRBV27 and J is TRBJ2-7; D is perhaps TRBD1 (6 bases). Trimming removed 4 bases at V and 2 bases at J, with 9 bases between. Germline values: CDR1 MNHEY, CDR2 SMNVEV (reference sequence). The CDR3 is 13 residues long. The CDR3 here is CASSSAGAYEQYF. CDR3 nucleotide sequence: TGTGCCAGCAGTTCGGCAGGGGCCTACGAGCAGTACTTC.

V gene TRBV28 combines with J gene TRBJ2-5; TRBD1 agrees at 8 bases. The CDR3 covers 12 residues. The junction had 0 bases not matched to a gene; V was cut back by 6 bases and J by 3 bases. Germline V gene lookup returns CDR1 MDHEN and CDR2 SYDVKM. Here the CDR3 DNA reads TGTGCCAGCAGGACAGGGGAAGAGACCCAGTACTTC. Protein product: CASRTGEETQYF.

This clone was observed at least ten times. The rearrangement uses TRBV19 and TRBJ1-2; 7 bases are shared with TRBD1. The CDR3 loop spans 12 amino acids. Germline V lookup: CDR1 LNHDA, CDR2 SQIVND (reference sequence). V was clipped by 4 bases and J by 6 bases; unmatched bases: 2. Here the CDR3 reads CASSKGQHGYTF. The CDR3, as DNA: TGTGCCAGTAGTAAGGGACAGCATGGCTACACCTTC. The full variable domain, its missing parts supplied by reference TRBV19 and TRBJ1-2, is DGGITQSPKYLFRKEGQNVTLSCEQNLNHDAMYWYRQDPGQGLRLIYYSQIVNDFQKGDIAEGYSVSREKKESFPLTVTSAQKNPTAFYLCASSKGQHGYTFGSGTRLTVV.

The J gene is TRBJ2-7, the V gene TRBV4-1; 7 nucleotides align to TRBD2. The CDR3 runs 16 residues. V was clipped by 4 bases and J by 7 bases; unmatched bases: 16. Germline CDR1 and CDR2: MGHRA and YSYEKL. In DNA form, the CDR3 reads TGCGCCAGCAGCCCCAGGGAGCGGGGAGTCCCCCAGGAGCAGTACTTC. The encoded protein is CASSPRERGVPQEQYF.

This chain links TRBV2 with TRBJ2-3; TRBD1 matches 9 bases. Germline CDR1 and CDR2: SNHLY and FYNNEI. This CDR3 comprises 19 residues. V dropped 3 bases and J dropped 1; count of bases not matched to a gene: 14. CDR3 nucleotides: TGTGCCAGCAGTGACCCGGGACAGGGACCTTACCGGGGCACAGATACGCAGTATTTT. It specifies CASSDPGQGPYRGTDTQYF.

Note on this clone: Other DNA sequences within the sample encode an identical CDR3. J is TRBJ1-2 and V is TRBV27, with TRBD1 matching over 9 bases. CDR3 length: 17 residues. CDR1 is MNHEY and CDR2 is SMNVEV in the germline V gene (reference sequence). J lost 4 bases, V lost 4 bases, and 13 bases had no gene match. The CDR3 protein is CASSSRQGGRAGYGYTF. DNA of the CDR3: TGTGCCAGCAGTTCTCGACAGGGGGGTCGAGCGGGCTATGGCTACACCTTC.

V and J are TRBV9 and TRBJ2-3; D ambiguous. Deletions cut 3 bases from V and 2 bases from J, with 10 bases between. The germline V gene has CDR1 SGDLS and CDR2 YYNGEE. The CDR3 is 14 amino acids. For the CDR3, the DNA is TGTGCCAGCAGCGCCCGACAAACCACAGATACGCAGTATTTT. It encodes CASSARQTTDTQYF.

CDR3 bases: TGTGCCAGCTCCTACACCGTGCCCCCGGGGAACATTCAGTACTTC. Its protein is CASSYTVPPGNIQYF. The chain joins TRBV18 to TRBJ2-4, with D perhaps matching TRBD2 (5 bases). Germline V gene sequence: CDR1 KGHSH, CDR2 LQKENI. The V gene lost 6 bases and the J gene lost 7 bases, with 19 bases spanning the gap. The CDR3 totals 15 residues.

The chain carries TRBV19 and TRBJ2-7, with 10 bases matching TRBD1. The germline gives CDR1 LNHDA, CDR2 SQIVND (reference sequence). There are 15 residues in the CDR3. Germline trimming cut 9 bases from V and 0 bases from J; bases unmatched to any gene: 8. CDR3 residues: CASRTGGKSSYEQYF. As DNA, the CDR3 is TGTGCCAGCCGGACAGGGGGAAAGAGCTCCTACGAGCAGTACTTC.

The V call is TRBV28, the J call TRBJ2-7; D may be TRBD2 (5 bases). The V end was cut by 5 bases, the J end by 0 bases, with 11 bases between. Germline V gene data show CDR1 as MDHEN and CDR2 as SYDVKM. The CDR3 loop spans 14 amino acids. CDR3 DNA: TGTGCCAGCAGTGACGTGGGGAGCTCCTACGAGCAGTACTTC. Its translation is CASSDVGSSYEQYF. The whole variable domain, remainder taken from reference TRBV28 and TRBJ2-7, is DVKVTQSSRYLVKRTGEKVFLECVQDMDHENMFWYRQDPGLGLRLIYFSYDVKMKEKGDIPEGYSVSREKKERFSLILESASTNQTSMYLCASSDVGSSYEQYFGPGTRLTVT.

The chain links TRBV5-4 to TRBJ2-7, with 14 bases lining up with TRBD2. V trimming: 0 bases; J trimming: 5 bases; junction bases outside the gene matches: 1. The CDR3 covers 15 residues. Germline CDR1 SGHNT, CDR2 YYREEE (reference sequence). The CDR3 sequence is CASSLGGLAGDEQYF. The CDR3 nucleotides read TGTGCCAGCAGCTTGGGGGGACTAGCGGGAGACGAGCAGTACTTC.

About this clone itself: Additional DNA sequences in this sample encode the identical CDR3. V gene TRBV18 combines with J gene TRBJ2-7, with TRBD1 matching 11 bases. The trim removed 3 bases at V and 3 bases at J, leaving 1 base unmatched. CDR3 length equals 14 residues. Per germline, CDR1 KGHSH and CDR2 LQKENI. The CDR3 DNA sequence: TGTGCCAGCTCACCCGGGACAGGGGGCTACGAGCAGTACTTC. Translated, it gives CASSPGTGGYEQYF.

The chain has TRBV7-2 and TRBJ2-3, with D maybe TRBD2 (6 bases). The CDR3 runs 17 residues. CDR1 is SGHTA, CDR2 FQGNSA, per germline. The V end was cut by 1 base, the J end by 0 bases, with 14 bases between. DNA for the CDR3: TGTGCCAGCAGCTTAGATCTGGGGAGGACTAGCACAGATACGCAGTATTTT. Encoded protein: CASSLDLGRTSTDTQYF.

The chain links TRBV2 to TRBJ1-2; TRBD1 aligns across 11 bases. Germline CDR1 is SNHLY and CDR2 is FYNNEI. The CDR3 runs 14 residues. V was pared by 5 bases and J by 7 bases, with 6 bases of the junction left unmatched. This CDR3 reads CASSRDRGSGGYTF. In nucleotides, the CDR3 is TGTGCCAGCAGTAGGGACAGGGGGTCGGGTGGCTACACCTTC.